This T cell receptor (beta chain) emerged from a study of monozygotic twins with cystic fibrosis (dated by TCRdb to about 2021). The study in broad terms: About 3 micrograms of fragmented DNA went through 15 PCR cycles to produce barcoded libraries. Data for three of the twin pairs had previously been reported in another context. On the day of blood sampling, twins were ranked among 980 or so cohort participants for weight-for-height and for FEVPerc (FEV1 disease centile). TCR beta repertoires were compared within and between 16 monozygotic twin pairs with cystic fibrosis so that genetic influence on V and J gene usage could be assessed. The cohort comprised ten female and six male twin pairs aged roughly 2.0 to 40 years, median approximately 10 years, mostly children and adolescents. On the study overall, not on this receptor specifically: Monozygotic CF twin pairs shared significantly more nucleotide-identical clonotypes within each pair than unrelated CF individuals shared with one another (P = 0.000026, Mann-Whitney). V gene usage was most similar to the co-twin in 13 of 16 pairs, and J usage was most similar to the co-twin in 8 of 16 pairs, which suggests genetic constraints. Simpson clonality was generally low (median about 0.0097), suggesting a naive-dominated repertoire, with higher clonality in the most severely affected patients. The cohort was small, and the number of shared CDR3s showed no association with age, concordance or disease severity.

Following the manufacturer's instructions, TCR beta CDR3 regions were amplified by multiplex PCR with the immunoSEQ immune profiling system. An Illumina NextSeq system was used to carry out the sequencing. Per the authors' processing: Sequence data were processed on the immunoSEQ Analyzer platform, and clonality was calculated as the square root of Simpson's index of productive rearrangements. Jensen-Shannon distance served as the measure of similarity in V and J usage, while OLGA was used to compute CDR3 generation probabilities. The immuneACCESS database (August 2020) and VDJdb (December 2020) were searched for shared CDR3 sequences. In its TCRdb copy, this immuneACCESS table keeps in-frame sequences only and misses some clones. Where compared with another copy, unresolved V genes explain less than half of these, and the others have no known cause. Clone size and V and J calls were adopted from that table, with D and trimming inferred from the DNA. The sample table holds about 32,000 clones, of which around 90% were seen once. The top ten clones comprise approximately 1% of the sample.

The CDR3 sequence holds 12 residues, the cysteine and phenylalanine included. Only CDR3 DNA is held: 36 bases, read in frame from base 1. The junction shows trimming of 3 bases on V and 7 bases on J, plus 8 bases between the germline ends. According to the germline V gene, CDR1 reads SGHDT and CDR2 reads YYEEEE. The twin pairs came from the European Cystic Fibrosis Twin and Sibling Study Cohort, which recruited patients from 150 to 200 CF clinics across 14 European countries. Zygosity and CFTR genotype were verified in-house, and zygosity was tested by multiplex PCR of nine short tandem repeat loci. Peripheral blood was sampled from each twin, with clinical parameters recorded on the day of blood sampling. Phenol/chloroform extraction was used to isolate genomic DNA from peripheral blood cells, and the DNA was then kept in TE buffer at 4 degrees C. Concerning this clone: The target of this receptor is not known. There are no base qualities to consult, and no much larger clone falls within one base.

The V gene is TRBV5-6 and the J gene is TRBJ2-1, with no reliable assignment of the D segment. Sequencing was done on a sample of blood. The TCR was taken from a girl aged 2-15 years with cystic fibrosis. The CDR3 corresponds to CASSSNLNEQFF. The nucleotide sequence reads TGTGCCAGCAGCTCGAATTTAAATGAGCAGTTCTTC.